One sample yielded the 30 T cell receptor beta chains listed below, sequenced in a study of blood T cell repertoires in COVID-19. Some clones are missing from TCRdb's copy, which holds only in-frame ones; the method was immunoSEQ multiplex PCR. Of about 140,000 clones in the sample, 75% to 80% were seen once. Sequencing was carried out using PBMCs or T cells enriched from blood (not recorded which). These receptors were collected from a woman aged 50 to 60 who had recovered from COVID-19.

The V call is TRBV27, the J call TRBJ2-5; 8 nucleotides line up with TRBD1. The CDR3 loop spans 16 amino acids. Germline loops: CDR1 MNHEY, CDR2 SMNVEV (reference sequence). Unmatched junction bases numbered 19, after V lost 11 bases and J lost 5 bases. The CDR3, as DNA: TGTGCCCCCGCGACAGGGGAAGCAGGTAGGGAGGAGACCCAGTACTTC. The encoded protein is CAPATGEAGREETQYF.

The chain joins TRBV28 to TRBJ2-3; the D gene is possibly TRBD2 (5 bases). Trimming removed 8 bases at V and 1 base at J, with 16 bases between. In germline, CDR1 is MDHEN, CDR2 SYDVKM. The CDR3 has 15 residues. The CDR3 loop is CASVPDEGGTDTQYF. Written as DNA, the CDR3 is TGTGCCAGCGTACCCGACGAGGGTGGCACAGATACGCAGTATTTT.

The CDR3 nucleotides are TGTGCCAGCAGCTTCAGGGCCCTCAGATCCGATACGCAGTATTTT. Translated, it gives CASSFRALRSDTQYF. The V and J genes are TRBV11-3 and TRBJ2-3, with TRBD1 as a possible D gene (5 bases). The CDR3 is 15 amino acids. Trimming stripped 3 bases from V and 6 bases from J, with 16 bases between. Germline CDR1 reads SGHNT; CDR2 reads YENEEA. The full variable domain, in which reference TRBV11-3 and TRBJ2-3 provide the parts outside the CDR3, is EAGVVQSPRYKIIEKKQPVAFWCNPISGHNTLYWYLQNLGQGPELLIRYENEEAVDDSQLPKDRFSAERLKGVDSTLKIQPAELGDSAVYLCASSFRALRSDTQYFGPGTRLTVL.

In its sample, this clone was seen many times. The chain recombines TRBV6-5 with TRBJ1-2, with TRBD1 matching 8 bases. The CDR3 sequence is 14 residues long. CDR1 MNHEY and CDR2 SVGAGI come from the germline V gene. V gave up 5 bases and J gave up 7 bases; unmatched junction bases: 9. The CDR3 protein is CASSNQDRAGGYTF. CDR3 nucleotides: TGTGCCAGCAGTAATCAGGACAGGGCAGGTGGCTACACCTTC.

The chain combines TRBV19 with TRBJ2-7; 8 bases are shared with TRBD2. Trimming took 6 bases from V and 2 from J; bases not matched to a gene: 0. Germline lookup yields CDR1 LNHDA and CDR2 SQIVND (reference sequence). This CDR3 region has 12 residues. The CDR3 DNA sequence: TGTGCCAGTAGCGGGGGGGCCTACGAGCAGTACTTC. It translates to CASSGGAYEQYF.

This chain connects TRBV7-7 to TRBJ2-5; a possible D gene is TRBD1 (5 bases). Germline loops: CDR1 SSHAT, CDR2 FNYEAQ (reference sequence). Trimming pared 3 bases from V and 4 bases from J, leaving 12 bases between. The CDR3 is 14 residues long. This CDR3 reads CASSLGAGPETQYF. CDR3 bases: TGTGCCAGCAGCTTGGGTGCAGGGCCAGAGACCCAGTACTTC.

Here the CDR3 DNA reads TGTGCCAGCAGCTCACAGGGGGGAGGCAATCAGCCCCAGCATTTT. Protein sequence: CASSSQGGGNQPQHF. The chain carries TRBV7-9 and TRBJ1-5; 8 bases line up with TRBD1. V was clipped by 4 bases and J by 2 bases; unmatched bases: 4. The CDR3 contains 15 residues. Germline V lookup: CDR1 SEHNR, CDR2 FQNEAQ (reference sequence).

The J gene is TRBJ2-7, the V gene TRBV29-1, with D maybe TRBD2 (6 bases). Germline values: CDR1 SQVTM, CDR2 ANQGSEA. There are 12 residues in the CDR3. V gave up 3 bases and J gave up 3 bases, with 9 bases separating them. CDR3 in amino acids: CSVEEGDYEQYF. CDR3 sequence (DNA): TGCAGCGTTGAGGAGGGCGACTACGAGCAGTACTTC.

The chain employs TRBV5-5 and TRBJ2-1, with D uncertain. V gave up 1 base and J gave up 6 bases, with 11 bases separating them. Germline V gives CDR1 SGHKS, CDR2 YYEKEE (reference sequence). The CDR3 is 14 amino acids. CDR3 protein: CASSLSSLLNEQFF. The CDR3 DNA reads TGTGCCAGCAGCTTGTCTAGTCTTCTCAATGAGCAGTTCTTC.

This clone was counted once. The J gene is TRBJ1-6, the V gene TRBV6-1, with D possibly being TRBD1 (5 bases). The CDR3 has 18 residues. The germline CDR1 and CDR2 sequences are MNHNS and SASEGT. The V gene lost 1 base and the J gene lost 0 bases, with 13 bases spanning the gap. The CDR3 nucleotides are TGTGCCAGCAGTGAAGAAACAGGCTTCAGCTCCTATAATTCACCCCTCCACTTT. It translates to CASSEETGFSSYNSPLHF.

This clone showed up just once. The CDR3 is CASSKGQGEGGYTF. DNA of the CDR3: TGTGCCAGCAGCAAAGGACAGGGGGAAGGGGGCTACACCTTC. The V and J genes are TRBV5-4 and TRBJ1-2; 10 nucleotides match TRBD1. The length of the CDR3 is 14 residues. Trimming took 4 bases from V and 8 from J; bases not matched to a gene: 8. Germline V CDR1 and CDR2: SGHNT, YYREEE (reference sequence).

This chain joins TRBV3-1 (or the pseudogene TRBV3-2) and TRBJ1-1; 7 nucleotides match TRBD1. The CDR3 spans 16 residues. Germline V gives CDR1 LGHDT, CDR2 YNNKEL (reference sequence). Germline trimming cut 1 base from V and 1 base from J; bases unmatched to any gene: 6. CDR3 in DNA: TGTGCCAGCAGCCAAGGGACGACAGGGACGAACACTGAAGCTTTCTTT. This gives the protein CASSQGTTGTNTEAFF.

The rearrangement joins TRBV5-6 to TRBJ1-5; 8 bases match TRBD1. This CDR3 is 17 amino acids long. The V gene end was trimmed by 5 bases and the J gene end by 2 bases; junction bases not matched to a gene: 12. The germline CDR1 and CDR2 sequences are SGHDT and YYEEEE. CDR3 region: CASSLTGVVGRNQPQHF. The CDR3, as DNA: TGTGCCAGCAGTTTGACAGGGGTTGTCGGTCGCAATCAGCCCCAGCATTTT.

V is TRBV5-1 and J is TRBJ2-6, with 8 bases identical to TRBD2. The CDR3 length is 19 residues. The trim removed 1 base at V and 0 bases at J, leaving 9 bases unmatched. The germline V gene encodes CDR1 SGHRS and CDR2 YFSETQ. CDR3 amino acids: CASSLQTGGATSGANVLTF. The CDR3 nucleotides are TGCGCCAGCAGCTTGCAAACGGGGGGGGCCACCTCTGGGGCCAACGTCCTGACTTTC.

This chain uses TRBV10-2 with TRBJ2-3, with 8 bases identical to TRBD1. CDR3 length equals 15 residues. Trimming took 6 bases from V and 5 from J; bases not matched to a gene: 10. CDR1 WSHSY and CDR2 SAAADI come from the germline V gene. CDR3 nucleotide sequence: TGCGCCAGCAGCAGGGGGCAGGGGGCCGGAGATACGCAGTATTTT. Encoded protein: CASSRGQGAGDTQYF.

This clone was counted a single time. This sequence joins TRBV5-1 and TRBJ2-7, with 7 bases matching TRBD2. The CDR3 covers 14 residues. Per the germline V gene, CDR1 is SGHRS and CDR2 is YFSETQ. V trimming: 4 bases; J trimming: 0 bases; junction bases outside the gene matches: 4. The CDR3 DNA follows: TGCGCCAGCAGCGGCGGGGGTAACTCCTACGAGCAGTACTTC. This sequence encodes CASSGGGNSYEQYF.

The chain couples TRBV5-1 to TRBJ2-7; D may be TRBD1 (6 bases). Deletions cut 4 bases from V and 2 bases from J, with 10 bases between. The germline V gene encodes CDR1 SGHRS and CDR2 YFSETQ. The CDR3 has 13 residues. As DNA, the CDR3 is TGCGCCAGCAGCCGGACAGAAGCCTACGAGCAGTACTTC. It specifies CASSRTEAYEQYF.

The table lists this clone with a count of one. V gene TRBV27 combines with J gene TRBJ2-7, with TRBD1 matching 11 bases. CDR3 length equals 16 residues. V dropped 2 bases and J dropped 6; count of bases not matched to a gene: 9. Germline assignment: CDR1 MNHEY and CDR2 SMNVEV (reference sequence). The DNA of the CDR3 is TGTGCCAGCAGTTTAGAAGACCGGGACAGGGGGTGCGAGCAGTACTTC. Translation: CASSLEDRDRGCEQYF.

V is TRBV19 and J is TRBJ1-5; 7 nucleotides match TRBD1. After removal of 8 bases from V and 0 bases from J, the junction contained 4 bases not matched to a gene. Germline CDR1 LNHDA, CDR2 SQIVND (reference sequence). This CDR3 is built from 14 residues. The CDR3 here is CASSRGNSNQPQHF. DNA for the CDR3: TGTGCCAGTTCCAGGGGGAATAGCAATCAGCCCCAGCATTTT.

The rearrangement joins TRBV19 to TRBJ2-1; 8 nucleotides line up with TRBD2. V lost 1 base to trimming and J lost 4 bases; unmatched junction nucleotides: 3. The CDR3 extends over 15 amino acids. CDR1 and CDR2 (germline): LNHDA, SQIVND (reference sequence). The DNA for the CDR3 is TGTGCCAGTAGTATAGCGGGGGGGAGGTACAATGAGCAGTTCTTC. This translates into CASSIAGGRYNEQFF.

The gene calls are TRBV30 and TRBJ2-7, with 9 bases aligning to TRBD2. The trim removed 3 bases at V and 6 bases at J, leaving 12 bases unmatched. This CDR3 has 15 residues. The germline gives CDR1 GTSNPN, CDR2 SVGIG (reference sequence). The CDR3 nucleotides are TGTGCCTGGAGCGGGCGGGGGGGCTCAATACGCGAGCAGTACTTC. This gives the protein CAWSGRGGSIREQYF. Looking up the rest from reference TRBV30 and TRBJ2-7 gives the full variable domain: SQTIHQWPATLVQPVGSPLSLECTVEGTSNPNLYWYRQAAGRGLQLLFYSVGIGQISSEVPQNLSASRPQDRQFILSSKKLLLSDSGFYLCAWSGRGGSIREQYFGPGTRLTVT.

The chain couples TRBV18 to TRBJ2-3; a possible D gene is TRBD1 (6 bases). The CDR3 has 14 residues. CDR1 is KGHSH, CDR2 LQKENI, per germline. Deletions cut 3 bases from V and 3 bases from J, with 10 bases between. CDR3 bases: TGTGCCAGCTCACCTGGGACACAGACAGATACGCAGTATTTT. Translated, it gives CASSPGTQTDTQYF.

V usage is TRBV9 and J usage is TRBJ2-1; D may be TRBD2 (6 bases). Germline V CDR1 and CDR2: SGDLS, YYNGEE. V lost 3 bases and J lost 8, with 12 bases in between. The CDR3 totals 13 residues. The CDR3 region has the DNA TGTGCCAGCAGCGAACTACTAGCAGATGAGCAGTTCTTC. It is translated as CASSELLADEQFF.

The chain joins TRBV4-2 to TRBJ1-1; D perhaps matches TRBD1 (6 bases). Germline loops: CDR1 LGHNA, CDR2 YNFKEQ. V lost 4 bases, J lost 0 bases, and 15 bases lay in between. CDR3 length equals 16 residues. As DNA, the CDR3 is TGTGCCAGCAGCCCCTCGGACAGAACTATGAACACTGAAGCTTTCTTT. It encodes CASSPSDRTMNTEAFF.

This clone was counted a single time. The J gene is TRBJ1-2, the V gene TRBV11-2; D is unclear. Germline V gives CDR1 SGHAT, CDR2 FQNNGV. The CDR3 is 9 residues long. With 5 bases removed from V and 13 bases from J, the gap between germline ends came to 8 bases. The CDR3 loop is CASSPEGTF. DNA for the CDR3: TGTGCCAGCAGCCCCGAGGGCACCTTC.

The rearrangement uses TRBV4-2 and TRBJ2-2; 7 nucleotides line up with TRBD1. The V segment lost 3 bases and the J segment 7 bases; nucleotides outside the gene matches: 8. The length of the CDR3 is 15 residues. Germline V gives CDR1 LGHNA, CDR2 YNFKEQ. The CDR3 here is CASSHQTGSSGELFF. DNA of the CDR3: TGTGCCAGCAGCCACCAGACAGGGAGTAGCGGGGAGCTGTTTTTT.

This CDR3 reads CAWSKESGTTQFF. For the CDR3, the DNA is TGTGCCTGGAGTAAAGAATCCGGGACTACGCAGTTCTTC. The chain has TRBV30 and TRBJ2-1; 7 nucleotides agree with TRBD2. From germline, CDR1 is GTSNPN and CDR2 SVGIG (reference sequence). The ends lost 2 bases at V and 12 bases at J; junction bases unmatched: 10. This CDR3 contains 13 residues. Combining the CDR3 with reference TRBV30 and TRBJ2-1 gives the whole variable domain SQTIHQWPATLVQPVGSPLSLECTVEGTSNPNLYWYRQAAGRGLQLLFYSVGIGQISSEVPQNLSASRPQDRQFILSSKKLLLSDSGFYLCAWSKESGTTQFFGPGTRLTVL.

This clone has just one count. The chain uses TRBV7-8 and TRBJ2-5; a weak D match, TRBD1 (5 bases). Per the germline V gene, CDR1 is SGHVS and CDR2 is FQNEAQ. Trimming removed 1 base at V and 1 base at J, with 7 bases between. The CDR3 totals 14 residues. The CDR3 DNA reads TGTGCCAGCAGCTTAGGGCAGGGCCAAGAGACCCAGTACTTC. As protein: CASSLGQGQETQYF.

This CDR3 is CASSLLRTGAGKLFF. CDR3 in DNA: TGTGCCAGCAGCTTACTACGGACAGGGGCGGGGAAACTGTTTTTT. This chain joins TRBV11-2 and TRBJ1-4; TRBD1 matches 9 bases. CDR3 length: 15 residues. The germline gives CDR1 SGHAT, CDR2 FQNNGV. J was trimmed by 11 bases and V by 2 bases; bases with no gene match: 9.

CDR3 sequence: CASSQDYPSSYNEQFF. The CDR3 DNA follows: TGTGCCAGCAGTCAAGATTACCCGAGCTCCTACAATGAGCAGTTCTTC. The chain links TRBV6-2 or TRBV6-3 to TRBJ2-1, with D uncertain. V dropped 5 bases and J dropped 0 bases, with 14 bases sitting between them. The CDR3 consists of 16 residues. Germline CDR1 and CDR2: MNHEY and SVGEGT.